Each of the 14 T cell receptor beta chains below was sequenced from the same sample in a study of siplizumab effects on memory and regulatory T cells (dated by TCRdb to the late 2010s). Library preparation employed the immunoSEQ multiplex PCR assay. As stored in TCRdb, this immuneACCESS dataset retains in-frame rearrangements with V and J assigned. A fraction of the clones does not appear; measured against another copy, unresolved V genes explain less than half of the discrepancy, and the remainder lacks a known reason. Counted in this sample were roughly 80,000 clones; over 80% of them appeared once. Over 1.5% of the sample belongs to the ten largest clones. The sequenced material came from Tregs sorted from blood. The receptors shown here come from a human donor in good health.

This clone was counted a single time. This chain uses TRBV2 with TRBJ2-6, with TRBD1 matching 7 bases. V lost 4 bases and J lost 0; bases outside the gene matches: 3. The length of the CDR3 is 16 residues. Germline CDR1 SNHLY, CDR2 FYNNEI. CDR3 nucleotide sequence: TGTGCCAGCAGTGGGGACAGTTCCTCTGGGGCCAACGTCCTGACTTTC. Encoded protein: CASSGDSSSGANVLTF.

The DNA for the CDR3 is TGTGCCAGCACCTCTGTCGAGGCCCCCAGAAACACCATATATTTT. Its protein is CASTSVEAPRNTIYF. The chain couples TRBV7-9 to TRBJ1-3, with D hard to call. Trimming removed 7 bases from V and 5 bases from J, with 18 bases in between. The CDR3 sequence is 15 residues long. CDR1 SEHNR and CDR2 FQNEAQ come from the germline V gene (reference sequence).

This sequence joins TRBV11-2 and TRBJ1-3; no firm D call. This CDR3 region has 15 residues. The germline CDR1 and CDR2 sequences are SGHAT and FQNNGV. V lost 5 bases and J 0 bases, leaving 11 bases between the germline ends. CDR3 amino acids: CASSAGISSGNTIYF. DNA of the CDR3: TGTGCCAGCAGCGCGGGCATCTCCTCTGGAAACACCATATATTTT.

The chain uses TRBV7-3 and TRBJ2-7; no reliable D call. The CDR3 covers 14 residues. V dropped 7 bases and J dropped 5 bases, with 18 bases sitting between them. Germline assignment: CDR1 SGHTA and CDR2 FQGTGA. CDR3 coding DNA: TGTGCCAGCATAACCATGGCCTCCCCCCACGAGCAGTACTTC. Protein: CASITMASPHEQYF.

The chain joins TRBV18 to TRBJ1-1; no clear D gene. Trimming stripped 3 bases from V and 2 bases from J, with 13 bases between. In germline, CDR1 is KGHSH, CDR2 LQKENI. The CDR3 consists of 15 residues. The CDR3 bases are TGTGCCAGCTCACCGGGCGGGTGGGGAAACACTGAAGCTTTCTTT. Translation: CASSPGGWGNTEAFF.

The J gene is TRBJ2-2, the V gene TRBV15; the match to TRBD1 covers 8 bases. The length of the CDR3 is 16 residues. The trim removed 0 bases at V and 7 bases at J, leaving 7 bases unmatched. CDR1 is LNHNV and CDR2 is YYDKDF in the germline V gene (reference sequence). As DNA, the CDR3 is TGTGCCACCAGCAGAGACCCGGGACAGGTTTTCGGGGAGCTGTTTTTT. As protein: CATSRDPGQVFGELFF.

This sequence joins TRBV7-2 and TRBJ2-1; 9 bases fit TRBD2. Losses at the gene ends were 0 bases for V and 8 bases for J; bases not matched to a gene: 11. The CDR3 spans 17 residues. Germline V gene sequence: CDR1 SGHTA, CDR2 FQGNSA. The CDR3, as DNA: TGTGCCAGCAGCTTAGCCCCTAGGGGCGGGGGGGCAGATGAGCAGTTCTTC. This translates into CASSLAPRGGGADEQFF.

This sequence joins TRBV9 and TRBJ1-6; possibly TRBD1 for D (5 bases). The V gene's germline CDR1 is SGDLS and CDR2 YYNGEE. The CDR3 sequence is 15 residues long. Trimming took 5 bases from V and 9 from J, leaving 18 bases between them. The chain's CDR3 is CASSGGWGDGSPLHF. CDR3 bases: TGTGCCAGCAGTGGGGGGTGGGGTGACGGTTCACCCCTCCACTTT.

The chain joins TRBV19 to TRBJ1-2, with 7 nucleotides matching TRBD1. Germline-derived CDR1 and CDR2 are LNHDA and SQIVND (reference sequence). J lost 4 bases, V lost 9 bases, and 20 bases had no gene match. This CDR3 region has 17 residues. This CDR3 reads CASRPLRWQGVPYGYTF. For the CDR3, the DNA is TGTGCCAGCAGACCCCTCAGGTGGCAGGGGGTCCCCTATGGCTACACCTTC.

This chain joins TRBV19 and TRBJ1-5; TRBD1 matches 8 bases. CDR1 LNHDA and CDR2 SQIVND come from the germline V gene (reference sequence). V dropped 7 bases and J dropped 0; count of bases not matched to a gene: 2. The CDR3 has 14 amino acids. The CDR3 spells CASIGQGSNQPQHF. The CDR3 nucleotides are TGTGCCAGTATAGGACAGGGTAGCAATCAGCCCCAGCATTTT.

The rearrangement links TRBV6-5 to TRBJ1-2; 7 bases agree with TRBD1. Losses at the gene ends were 4 bases for V and 7 bases for J; bases not matched to a gene: 6. Looked up from germline, CDR1 is MNHEY and CDR2 is SVGAGI. The CDR3 sequence is 13 residues long. For the CDR3, the DNA is TGTGCCAGCAGTTTAGAGGGGGCAGTTGGCTACACCTTC. This gives the protein CASSLEGAVGYTF.

The chain recombines TRBV7-3 with TRBJ2-2; 8 nucleotides agree with TRBD2. Germline CDR1 reads SGHTA; CDR2 reads FQGTGA. The CDR3 is made up of 17 amino acids. V shed 8 bases, J shed 3 bases, and the junction held 14 bases outside the gene matches. The CDR3 DNA is TGTGCCAGCTCTTCCCTTGCCGGGGGGGCTTACACCGGGGAGCTGTTTTTT. It is translated as CASSSLAGGAYTGELFF.

V usage is TRBV7-2 and J usage is TRBJ1-1, with a tentative D call TRBD1 (5 bases). The germline gives CDR1 SGHTA, CDR2 FQGNSA. CDR3 length: 15 amino acids. V lost 5 bases and J 1 base, leaving 14 bases between the germline ends. CDR3 region: CASSPGGEANTEAFF. CDR3 coding DNA: TGTGCCAGCAGCCCGGGGGGAGAGGCGAACACTGAAGCTTTCTTT.

This clone was counted a single time. This CDR3 reads CAISVVRDNPTYEQYF. The CDR3 nucleotides read TGTGCCATCAGTGTGGTAAGGGATAATCCCACCTACGAGCAGTACTTC. The chain employs TRBV10-3 and TRBJ2-7; D is uncertain. V lost 4 bases and J 2 bases, leaving 18 bases between the germline ends. Germline assignment: CDR1 ENHRY and CDR2 SYGVKD. The CDR3 has 16 amino acids.